This TCR beta chain originates from a study of OX40 agonist ivuxolimab in advanced cancers. The CDR3 loop spans 16 amino acids. The germline V gene encodes CDR1 KGHSH and CDR2 LQKENI. After removal of 3 bases from V and 3 bases from J, the junction contained 7 bases not matched to a gene. Clones were read by immunoSEQ multiplex PCR, and TCRdb kept only the in-frame ones, dropping some. The sample records 70,000 to 95,000 clones, 84% being singletons. This sample comprised CD4+ or CD8+ T cells sorted from blood, obtained in a trial of the OX40 agonist ivuxolimab. This sequence originates from an adult with an advanced solid tumor such as melanoma, head and neck, liver or kidney cancer. V is TRBV18 and J is TRBJ2-2; 7 bases agree with TRBD1. The CDR3: CASSPLLTGYTGELFF. CDR3 coding DNA: TGTGCCAGCTCACCCCTCTTGACAGGGTACACCGGGGAGCTGTTTTTT.